A selection of T cell receptor beta chains follows, all from one sample in a study of cytomegalovirus exposure and HLA in healthy donors. TCRdb keeps only in-frame clones here, not all; method: immunoSEQ multiplex PCR. The table has 120,000 or so clones, roughly 83% seen once. The sequenced sample was PBMCs. Receptors were obtained from a man younger than 35 in good health and CMV-seronegative. The CDR3 runs from the conserved cysteine through the conserved F or W. A D gene is named only where the DNA matches it firmly.

>TRBJ2-7|TRBV27|TRBD2
TGTGCCAACAGTTTATTCGGACTAGTTTTTGAGGACGAGCAGTACTTC
CANSLFGLVFEDEQYF
>TRBJ1-1|TRBV6-5|-
TGTGCCAGCAGACCGGGGAGGCCCACTGAAGCTTTCTTT
CASRPGRPTEAFF
>TRBJ2-3|TRBV9|-
TGTGCCAGCAGCTCGTCGGACTGGCCCACAGATACGCAGTATTTT
CASSSSDWPTDTQYF
>TRBJ2-1|TRBV30|TRBD2
TGTGCCTGGAGAAGGGGGACTAGCGGCCACAATGAGCAGTTCTTC
CAWRRGTSGHNEQFF
>TRBJ2-7|TRBV28|TRBD2
TGTGCCAGCAGTTCACTACGCGACAGGGTAGGGCTAGCGGGACTCTACGAGCAGTACTTC
CASSSLRDRVGLAGLYEQYF
>TRBJ2-6|TRBV5-6|-
TGTGCCAGCAGCTTCGCAGGGGCTGGGGCCAACGTCCTGACTTTC
CASSFAGAGANVLTF
>TRBJ1-2|TRBV30|TRBD1
TGTGCCTGGAGCTGGGACAGGGCTAACTATGGCTACACCTTC
CAWSWDRANYGYTF
>TRBJ2-2|TRBV6-1|-
TGTGCCGGACTGAACCCCACCGGGGAGCTGTTTTTT
CAGLNPTGELFF
>TRBJ2-1|TRBV29-1|TRBD2
TGCAGCGTTGAAGTTTTCGTATCGGGGGGGCAGTTCTTC
CSVEVFVSGGQFF
>TRBJ2-1|TRBV28|TRBD2
TGTGCCAGCAGTTTGCGTGTCGGACTAGCGGGAACTTTGTCCTACAATGAGCAGTTCTTC
CASSLRVGLAGTLSYNEQFF
>TRBJ2-7|TRBV19|-
TGTGCCAGTAGTATAGGCCTAGAATCCTACGAGCAGTACTTC
CASSIGLESYEQYF